A selection of T cell receptor beta chains follows, all from one sample in a study of CD8+ T cells in alopecia areata. Assay used: immunoSEQ multiplex PCR; TCRdb lists only in-frame clones, some missing. Of about 130,000 clones in the sample, about 46% were seen once. This material consisted of CD8+ T cells sorted from blood, taken at week 0. The receptors were sampled from a human donor with alopecia areata. CDR3s leave out the opening cysteine and the closing phenylalanine or tryptophan.

CDR3 protein: SVVGSNTEAF
V gene: TRBV29-1

CDR3 protein: ASSYGTEAF
V gene: TRBV6-5

CDR3 protein: ASSPSGQGGTQY
V gene: TRBV7-9

CDR3 protein: ASSGHYEQY
V gene: TRBV25-1

CDR3 protein: ASSLDRLTEAF
V gene: TRBV7-9

CDR3 protein: ASSHINRVGNQPQH
V gene: TRBV27

CDR3 protein: ASSYRTGDYEQY
V gene: TRBV4-1

CDR3 protein: ATSILPNTEAF
V gene: TRBV15

CDR3 protein: AGQTLNEQF
V gene: TRBV6-6

CDR3 protein: ATWDSLSSYEQY
V gene: TRBV2

CDR3 protein: ASSETSGGRTEQF
V gene: TRBV7-9

CDR3 protein: AWWGEGNYEQY
V gene: TRBV30

CDR3 protein: ASSYREAYEQY
V gene: TRBV6-6

CDR3 protein: ASTSGGTGNTEAF
V gene: TRBV13

CDR3 protein: AWSVAPGMNTEAF
V gene: TRBV30

CDR3 protein: ASSSGRGEGQPQH
V gene: TRBV11-2

CDR3 protein: ASSLGLTGDEQY
V gene: TRBV7-9

CDR3 protein: SVVWVDSYEQY
V gene: TRBV29-1

CDR3 protein: ASSLGLRGDYNEQF
V gene: TRBV7-8

CDR3 protein: ASSPDLAYVGEQF
V gene: TRBV7-9

CDR3 protein: ASSPSKGGGIKETQY
V gene: TRBV9

CDR3 protein: ASSYRDWKLF
V gene: TRBV21-1

CDR3 protein: ASSLAGDRGRGGYT
V gene: TRBV5-6

CDR3 protein: ASSLPGGYEQY
V gene: TRBV7-8

CDR3 protein: ASSLAASTEAF
V gene: TRBV5-6

CDR3 protein: SVPPRGDSYNEQF
V gene: TRBV29-1

CDR3 protein: ASSLSGLKGGEQY
V gene: TRBV7-8

CDR3 protein: ASSLGPGQTYGYT
V gene: TRBV13

CDR3 protein: ASSSGTGNTGELF
V gene: TRBV5-1

CDR3 protein: ASSPARTSGGAYPF
V gene: TRBV27

CDR3 protein: ASSFGGQDAYEQY
V gene: TRBV6-5

CDR3 protein: ASRSTSGGIYEQY
V gene: TRBV2

CDR3 protein: ASSYYRDRANYEQY
V gene: TRBV2

CDR3 protein: SVEDTTENYGYT
V gene: TRBV29-1

CDR3 protein: ATLRRTSSYNEQF
V gene: TRBV6-1

CDR3 protein: ASSTNKNAKNIQY
V gene: TRBV2

CDR3 protein: ASSTRQGTNSPLH
V gene: TRBV7-6

CDR3 protein: ASSSLGQGRSEQY
V gene: TRBV13

CDR3 protein: SVEVIGYYNEQF
V gene: TRBV29-1

CDR3 protein: ASSRTGSYGYT
V gene: TRBV5-6

CDR3 protein: ASSLHRGDQPQH
V gene: TRBV27

CDR3 protein: ASSFQGLADTQY
V gene: TRBV27

CDR3 protein: ASSPPLGAGETQY
V gene: TRBV7-9

CDR3 protein: ASSSSDRDEQY
V gene: TRBV13

CDR3 protein: AWEPTGGGEQY
V gene: TRBV30

CDR3 protein: ASSDSEGGDEQF
V gene: TRBV6-4

CDR3 protein: ASSPSGGYNEQF
V gene: TRBV7-6

CDR3 protein: ASSEASSYEQY
V gene: TRBV9

CDR3 protein: SVEAAEAGQTYEQY
V gene: TRBV29-1

CDR3 protein: ASSEGGGGQPQH
V gene: TRBV6-1

CDR3 protein: ATEATGDGYT
V gene: TRBV19

CDR3 protein: ASSLADDYGYT
V gene: TRBV13

CDR3 protein: ASSDSGSTNSPLH
V gene: TRBV2

CDR3 protein: ASSLRDRAYEQY
V gene: TRBV4-1

CDR3 protein: SVVSGGTQY
V gene: TRBV29-1

CDR3 protein: ASSEAGGTEAF
V gene: TRBV10-1

CDR3 protein: ASSLSRGHNEQF
V gene: TRBV5-1

CDR3 protein: ASSFGGSNSPLH
V gene: TRBV27

CDR3 protein: ASSQYRDGGEPQH
V gene: TRBV4-3

CDR3 protein: ASSSDRVPSGANVLT
V gene: TRBV7-8